These 25 T cell receptor beta chains came from one sample sequenced in a study of T cells after yellow fever vaccination. TCRdb re-analysed the 5' RACE reads in MiXCR, keeping a single row per CDR3 protein. The table includes about 310,000 distinct CDR3 sequences, around 4% detected once. This specimen was PBMCs, taken on the day of the yellow fever booster vaccination. Every receptor here comes from a man younger than 35 who received the YFV17D yellow fever vaccine.

This clonotype was seen repeatedly, ten times or more. V gene TRBV28 combines with J gene TRBJ1-2; TRBD1 matches at 11 bases. The germline V gene encodes CDR1 MDHEN and CDR2 SYDVKM. V gave up 6 bases and J gave up 5 bases; unmatched junction bases: 5. This CDR3 region has 14 residues. For the CDR3, the DNA is TGTGCCAGCAGACCAGGGACAGGGGGTTATGGCTACACCTTC. Protein sequence: CASRPGTGGYGYTF.

V usage is TRBV7-3 and J usage is TRBJ2-5, with 10 positions matching TRBD2. The V and J ends lost 5 bases and 5 bases, in that order; junction bases with no gene match: 11. Germline V gene sequence: CDR1 SGHTA, CDR2 FQGTGA. This CDR3 is built from 16 residues. CDR3 protein: CASSKHPAGGVETQYF. The CDR3 DNA is TGTGCCAGCAGCAAGCACCCAGCGGGGGGGGTGGAGACCCAGTACTTC.

This clonotype was observed a few times. The rearrangement uses TRBV7-9 and TRBJ1-6; D is possibly TRBD1 (6 bases). CDR3 length: 16 amino acids. V dropped 4 bases and J dropped 6 bases, with 16 bases sitting between them. In germline, CDR1 is SEHNR, CDR2 FQNEAQ (reference sequence). The CDR3 region has the DNA TGTGCCAGCAGCTCCGACAGGACGTTTGGTAATTCACCCCTCCACTTT. Residues: CASSSDRTFGNSPLHF.

There are a few counts of this clonotype. The genes are TRBV4-2 and TRBJ2-1; tentative D call: TRBD2 (6 bases). V was trimmed by 3 bases and J by 0 bases, leaving 18 bases between them. The CDR3 contains 18 residues. Germline V gene data show CDR1 as LGHNA and CDR2 as YNFKEQ. The DNA of the CDR3 is TGTGCCAGCAGCCACTCCACGGGGACTGACAGCTCCTACAATGAGCAGTTCTTC. It translates to CASSHSTGTDSSYNEQFF.

V usage is TRBV25-1 and J usage is TRBJ2-1; TRBD1 matches 9 bases. The trim removed 1 base at V and 0 bases at J, leaving 7 bases unmatched. The CDR3 is made up of 18 amino acids. Germline CDR1 MGHDK, CDR2 SYGVNS. The CDR3 DNA is TGTGCCAGCAGTGAATCGCTGGGGACAGGGATCTCCTACAATGAGCAGTTCTTC. It is translated as CASSESLGTGISYNEQFF.

This clonotype has at least ten counts. The chain joins TRBV7-9 to TRBJ1-1; D might be TRBD1 (6 bases). CDR3 length equals 11 residues. CDR1 is SEHNR and CDR2 is FQNEAQ in the germline V gene (reference sequence). V was pared by 6 bases and J by 7 bases, with 9 bases between. The CDR3 nucleotides are TGTGCCAGCAGGGGACACCTTGAAGCTTTCTTT. It yields the protein CASRGHLEAFF.

This clonotype was seen repeatedly, ten times or more. The genes are TRBV15 and TRBJ2-7; 8 bases match TRBD1. Germline V gene lookup returns CDR1 LNHNV and CDR2 YYDKDF (reference sequence). This CDR3 spans 14 amino acids. Germline trimming cut 5 bases from V and 5 bases from J; bases unmatched to any gene: 8. CDR3 sequence reads: CATSRDPGGDEQYF. CDR3 bases: TGTGCCACCAGCCGGGATCCAGGGGGCGACGAGCAGTACTTC.

This clonotype was counted many times. The V and J genes are TRBV7-2 and TRBJ2-1, with a possible D match to TRBD2 (5 bases). V was clipped by 8 bases and J by 5 bases, with 16 bases between them. CDR1 and CDR2 (germline): SGHTA, FQGNSA. The CDR3 totals 14 residues. Written as DNA, the CDR3 is TGTGCCAGCGCCTCTGTCGGGGTACACAATGAGCAGTTCTTC. This encodes CASASVGVHNEQFF.

The chain joins TRBV20-1 to TRBJ2-3, with D perhaps TRBD1 (6 bases). V was trimmed by 6 bases and J by 0 bases, leaving 10 bases between them. Germline lookup yields CDR1 DFQATT and CDR2 SNEGSKA (reference sequence). CDR3 length: 13 residues. CDR3 in amino acids: CSARDISTDTQYF. In DNA, the CDR3 is TGCAGTGCCAGGGACATCAGCACAGATACGCAGTATTTT.

This clonotype has at least ten counts. The V and J genes are TRBV5-1 and TRBJ2-4, with D uncertain. The germline V and J ends were trimmed by 5 bases and 6 bases, with 6 bases remaining between them. The CDR3 length is 11 residues. CDR1 is SGHRS, CDR2 YFSETQ, per germline. The chain's CDR3 is CASRAGNIQYF. CDR3 DNA: TGCGCCAGCAGAGCAGGAAACATTCAGTACTTC.

The V gene is TRBV4-3, the J gene TRBJ2-7, with D maybe TRBD2 (5 bases). The CDR3 spans 17 residues. CDR1 and CDR2 from the germline V gene are LGHNA and YSLEER. With 0 bases removed from V and 7 bases from J, the gap between germline ends came to 22 bases. The CDR3 DNA sequence: TGCGCCAGCAGCCAAGACCTCCTGGGAGCACGACTGTTGGAGCAGTACTTC. Translating gives CASSQDLLGARLLEQYF.

This clonotype has just a few counts. The chain links TRBV29-1 to TRBJ2-7; weak D call: TRBD1 (6 bases). The CDR3 totals 12 residues. The germline V gene encodes CDR1 SQVTM and CDR2 ANQGSEA. Trimming removed 7 bases at V and 2 bases at J, with 12 bases between. The CDR3 DNA sequence: TGCAGCGCCCTGACAGGTGCCTACGAGCAGTACGTC. It yields the protein CSALTGAYEQYV.

The table lists this clonotype with many counts. V and J are TRBV27 and TRBJ2-1, with 10 bases matching TRBD2. The CDR3 extends over 16 amino acids. CDR1 and CDR2 (germline): MNHEY, SMNVEV (reference sequence). The junction had 12 bases not matched to a gene; V was cut back by 8 bases and J by 5 bases. CDR3 DNA sequence: TGTGCCAGCGCCTTCCTAGGGACTAGCGCCGACAATGAGCAGTTCTTC. The encoded protein is CASAFLGTSADNEQFF.

The V gene is TRBV4-3, the J gene TRBJ2-3, with a weak D call TRBD2 (6 bases). CDR3 length: 17 amino acids. The V end was cut by 3 bases, the J end by 3 bases, with 19 bases between. Germline CDR1 LGHNA, CDR2 YSLEER. CDR3 amino acids: CASSQATSPSRTDTQYF. Here the CDR3 DNA reads TGCGCCAGCAGCCAGGCGACTAGTCCCTCCCGTACAGATACGCAGTATTTT.

There are many counts of this clonotype. The V and J genes are TRBV7-6 and TRBJ2-7; possible D gene TRBD1, 5 bases. The CDR3 covers 15 residues. Trimming cost V 0 bases and J 1 base, with 10 bases left between them. Germline V gene sequence: CDR1 SGHVS, CDR2 FNYEAQ. The CDR3 region is CASSLAQQESYEQYF. The CDR3 bases are TGTGCCAGCAGCTTAGCACAACAGGAGTCCTACGAGCAGTACTTC.

This clonotype was picked up a small number of times. The V call is TRBV18, the J call TRBJ1-2, with TRBD1 identical over 9 bases. Losses at the gene ends were 6 bases for V and 5 bases for J; bases not matched to a gene: 10. Germline assignment: CDR1 KGHSH and CDR2 LQKENI. CDR3 length: 15 residues. The chain's CDR3 is CASSRPGQGPYGYTF. The DNA of the CDR3 is TGTGCCAGCTCTCGTCCGGGACAGGGACCATATGGCTACACCTTC.

The chain carries TRBV5-1 and TRBJ1-2; D might be TRBD1 (5 bases). With 0 bases removed from V and 4 bases from J, the gap between germline ends came to 10 bases. Looked up from germline, CDR1 is SGHRS and CDR2 is YFSETQ. The CDR3 sequence is 14 residues long. The CDR3 DNA is TGCGCCAGCAGCTTGGGCAGGGAAGGCTATGGCTACACCTTC. This gives the protein CASSLGREGYGYTF.

Of note for this clonotype: This may stem from a read error, because a much larger clone lies one nucleotide away. The gene calls are TRBV7-2 and TRBJ2-1; D unresolved. Germline CDR1 is SGHTA and CDR2 is FQGNSA. This CDR3 has 15 amino acids. CDR3: CASRSADYSYNGQFF. Written as DNA, the CDR3 is TGTGCCAGCAGGAGTGCGGATTACTCCTACAATGGGCAGTTCTTC.

This clonotype has just a few counts. The rearrangement uses TRBV27 and TRBJ2-5; TRBD1 is a possible D gene (6 bases). The CDR3 is 14 residues long. CDR1 MNHEY and CDR2 SMNVEV come from the germline V gene (reference sequence). Trimming left V 6 bases short and J 5 bases short, with 16 bases between. The CDR3 bases are TGTGCCAGCAGCATGGTATCAGGGGTCGAGACCCAGTACTTC. Translation gives CASSMVSGVETQYF.

Only a few counts were recorded for this clonotype. V is TRBV7-9 and J is TRBJ1-2; 7 bases fit TRBD1. This CDR3 region has 15 residues. Germline V gene sequence: CDR1 SEHNR, CDR2 FQNEAQ (reference sequence). J was trimmed by 2 bases and V by 5 bases; bases with no gene match: 8. The CDR3 bases are TGTGCCAGCAGCCCCTGGACAGGACCGAACTATGGCTACACCTTC. Its protein is CASSPWTGPNYGYTF.

The gene calls are TRBV4-1 and TRBJ1-5, with D unresolved. Germline V gene lookup returns CDR1 MGHRA and CDR2 YSYEKL. V lost 1 base and J 0 bases, leaving 7 bases between the germline ends. The CDR3 is 15 residues long. CDR3 sequence: CASSQGEISNQPQHF. The CDR3 DNA reads TGCGCCAGCAGCCAAGGCGAGATTAGCAATCAGCCCCAGCATTTT.

The chain combines TRBV30 with TRBJ1-4; D unresolved. The V gene lost 1 base and the J gene lost 3 bases, with 3 bases spanning the gap. This CDR3 has 12 residues. Germline V CDR1 and CDR2: GTSNPN, SVGIG (reference sequence). The CDR3 nucleotides are TGTGCCTGGAGTGGGGCTAATGAAAAACTGTTTTTT. The encoded protein is CAWSGANEKLFF.

This clonotype was seen many times. The rearrangement uses TRBV5-5 and TRBJ2-7; D possibly matches TRBD1 or TRBD2 (5 bases each). CDR1 and CDR2 (germline): SGHKS, YYEKEE (reference sequence). Trimming cost V 4 bases and J 2 bases, with 13 bases left between them. CDR3 length: 14 amino acids. CDR3 coding DNA: TGTGCCAGCAGCCCGGGGACCTATACCTACGAGCAGTACTTC. Translating gives CASSPGTYTYEQYF.

Many counts were recorded for this clonotype. One junction end does not reproduce the germline sequence, and a read error may be involved. V is TRBV5-1 and J is TRBJ2-6, with D unclear. The length of the CDR3 is 15 residues. The germline V gene encodes CDR1 SGHRS and CDR2 YFSETQ. The chain's CDR3 is CASSLLGSGANVLTF. The DNA of the CDR3 is TGTGCCAGCAGCTTATTAGGGTCTGGGGCCAACGTCCTGACTTTC.

This clonotype showed up many times. The gene calls are TRBV6-4 and TRBJ2-1; 14 positions match TRBD2. The CDR3 length is 16 residues. The V and J ends lost 2 bases and 6 bases, in that order; junction bases with no gene match: 3. CDR1 and CDR2 from the germline V gene are MRHNA and SNTAGT. CDR3 protein: CASSDGTSGGPNEQFF. The CDR3 nucleotides read TGTGCCAGCAGTGACGGGACTAGCGGGGGTCCCAATGAGCAGTTCTTC.